This T cell receptor beta chain was sequenced in a study of CD8 T cells in ankylosing spondylitis. Notes on the study in general: One TCR beta motif, made up of 7 or 8 highly homologous variants, appeared characteristic of ankylosing spondylitis blood. The clones that were linked to disease were reported to be significantly enriched in matched synovial fluid samples from ankylosing spondylitis patients. Clones that were linked to disease were CD8+ and were relatively rare in peripheral blood. Some of these motif variants have turned up before, in reports on reactive arthritis synovial fluid and blood.

MiXCR, run by TCRdb on the 5' RACE reads, gives a single entry per CDR3 protein. This table holds about 330,000 distinct CDR3 sequences, 6.5% to 10% found once. Between the trimmed V and J ends, which lost 2 bases and 3 bases, there was a span of 17 bases. Germline-derived CDR1 and CDR2 are SGDLS and YYNGEE. The CDR3 is 16 residues long. This clonotype has at least ten counts. The antigen remains undetermined. Sequencing was done on a sample of blood, either unsorted or a sorted T cell fraction (not recorded which). The receptor comes from a male donor with ankylosing spondylitis. This chain links TRBV9 with TRBJ2-5; TRBD1 might be the D (6 bases). CDR3 bases: TGTGCCAGCAGCGTGGGGGCGATAGGCATAGAAGAGACCCAGTACTTC. It is translated as CASSVGAIGIEETQYF.